This T cell receptor beta chain originates from a study of T cells in tumors after PD-1 blockade. Study context: Each patient got pembrolizumab 200 mg every 3 weeks or cemiplimab 350 mg every 2 weeks. A subset received ongoing vismodegib 150 mg daily alongside anti-PD-1 therapy.

Tumor or blood genomic DNA was sequenced, with inputs of roughly 600 ng to 6,004 ng. Study-level findings and limits: Peripheral recruitment is suggested, as some novel exhausted tumor clones were in pre-treatment blood.

To note about this clone: Its target is unknown.

The CDR3 runs to 18 residues. Germline CDR1 is SGHNT and CDR2 is YYREEE (reference sequence). V trimming: 0 bases; J trimming: 0 bases; junction bases outside the gene matches: 7. The data were produced by immunoSEQ multiplex PCR, yet TCRdb's version contains in-frame clones alone and is incomplete. The sample includes approximately 63,000 clones, less than 85% of them seen just once. This clonotype was obtained from a human donor with basal cell carcinoma. V and J are TRBV5-4 and TRBJ2-3, with 10 bases fitting TRBD2. Sequenced here: PBMCs, sampled after anti-PD-1 treatment. The chain's CDR3 is CASSLVVAGGQSTDTQYF. The CDR3 DNA is TGTGCCAGCAGCTTGGTGGTAGCGGGGGGTCAAAGCACAGATACGCAGTATTTT.